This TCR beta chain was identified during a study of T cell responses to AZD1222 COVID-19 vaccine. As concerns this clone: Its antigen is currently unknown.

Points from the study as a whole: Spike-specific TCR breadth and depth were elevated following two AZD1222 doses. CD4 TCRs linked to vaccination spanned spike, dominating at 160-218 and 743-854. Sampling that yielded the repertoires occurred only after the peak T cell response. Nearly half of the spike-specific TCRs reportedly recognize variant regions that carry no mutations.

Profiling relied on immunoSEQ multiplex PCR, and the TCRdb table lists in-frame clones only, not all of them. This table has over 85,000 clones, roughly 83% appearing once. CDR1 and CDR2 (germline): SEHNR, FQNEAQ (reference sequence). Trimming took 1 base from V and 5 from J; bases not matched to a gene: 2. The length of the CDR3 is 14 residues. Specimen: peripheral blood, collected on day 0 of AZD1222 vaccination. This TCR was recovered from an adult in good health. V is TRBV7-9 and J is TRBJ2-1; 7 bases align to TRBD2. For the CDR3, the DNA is TGTGCCAGCAGCTTAGGGCTAGCGGACAATGAGCAGTTCTTC. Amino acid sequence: CASSLGLADNEQFF.